These 29 T cell receptor beta chains were all obtained from the same sample, sequenced in a study of blood T cell repertoires in COVID-19. Sequencing was performed with immunoSEQ multiplex PCR; in TCRdb, only in-frame clones are kept and a portion is missing. The top ten hold 3% to 4.5% of the sample, which has over 50,000 clones, around 80% seen once. The material sequenced was PBMCs or T cells enriched from blood (not recorded which). The receptors come from a woman aged 35 to 49 with acute COVID-19.

The J gene is TRBJ2-2, the V gene TRBV7-3; no definite D call. This CDR3 has 14 amino acids. V dropped 2 bases and J dropped 1 base, with 5 bases sitting between them. Germline V CDR1 and CDR2: SGHTA, FQGTGA. The CDR3 DNA follows: TGTGCCAGCAGCTTAGTCCTGAACACCGGGGAGCTGTTTTTT. This translates into CASSLVLNTGELFF.

The sample holds one count of this clone. The chain has TRBV6-2 or TRBV6-3 and TRBJ2-3, with D unclear. The V gene lost 4 bases and the J gene lost 13 bases, with 18 bases spanning the gap. The CDR3 is 13 residues long. The V gene's germline CDR1 is MNHEY and CDR2 SVGEGT. Here the CDR3 reads CASSFSIPAREYF. The CDR3 nucleotides read TGTGCCAGCAGTTTCTCCATTCCGGCCCGGGAGTATTTT.

J is TRBJ2-3 and V is TRBV11-3; tentative D call: TRBD2 (6 bases). The V end was cut by 8 bases, the J end by 5 bases, with 26 bases between. The CDR3 is 17 amino acids. Germline CDR1 reads SGHNT; CDR2 reads YENEEA. CDR3 amino acids: CASSSRGSGDHRDTQYF. The CDR3 nucleotides are TGTGCCAGCTCCTCCCGCGGTAGCGGAGATCACAGAGATACGCAGTATTTT.

The genes are TRBV29-1 and TRBJ1-1; D is possibly TRBD1 (6 bases). The CDR3 extends over 12 amino acids. V lost 4 bases and J lost 6, with 12 bases in between. The V gene's germline CDR1 is SQVTM and CDR2 ANQGSEA. CDR3 in DNA: TGCAGCGTTGTATTCAGGGGCGCTGAAGCTTTCTTT. It codes for CSVVFRGAEAFF.

This chain joins TRBV5-1 and TRBJ1-2, with 7 bases that match TRBD1. This CDR3 is built from 14 residues. V lost 4 bases and J lost 8; bases outside the gene matches: 11. In germline, CDR1 is SGHRS, CDR2 YFSETQ. CDR3 amino acids: CASSPTGETGGYTF. DNA for the CDR3: TGCGCCAGCAGCCCCACAGGGGAGACGGGCGGCTACACCTTC.

J is TRBJ2-7 and V is TRBV14; a possible D gene is TRBD2 (6 bases). Looked up from germline, CDR1 is SGHDN and CDR2 is FVKESK. V was shortened by 3 bases and J by 4 bases, with 10 bases between the two germline ends. The CDR3 is made up of 13 amino acids. The chain's CDR3 is CASSHGTEYEQYF. CDR3 coding DNA: TGTGCCAGCAGCCATGGGACTGAGTACGAGCAGTACTTC.

The V and J genes are TRBV28 and TRBJ1-2; TRBD1 matches at 11 bases. CDR3 size: 15 residues. The germline gives CDR1 MDHEN, CDR2 SYDVKM. J gave up 8 bases and V 5 bases, and 10 bases lay outside the gene matches. The DNA for the CDR3 is TGTGCCAGCAGTATACAGGACAGGGGGCTCAAAGGCTACACCTTC. This codes for CASSIQDRGLKGYTF.

The chain employs TRBV7-9 and TRBJ2-7; 7 nucleotides line up with TRBD1. Germline values: CDR1 SEHNR, CDR2 FQNEAQ (reference sequence). The CDR3 consists of 15 residues. With V trimmed by 5 bases and J by 3 bases, 10 bases remained unmatched. For the CDR3, the DNA is TGTGCCAGCAGCATGCTTGGGGACAGATACTACGAGCAGTACTTC. Encoded protein: CASSMLGDRYYEQYF.

The rearrangement links TRBV6-2 or TRBV6-3 to TRBJ1-5; D gene ambiguous. Germline lookup yields CDR1 MNHEY and CDR2 SVGEGT. Trimming stripped 7 bases from V and 6 bases from J, with 16 bases between. The CDR3 covers 14 residues. The chain's CDR3 is CASTPGGNSQPQHF. The CDR3 region has the DNA TGTGCCAGCACCCCGGGAGGGAATAGTCAGCCCCAGCATTTT.

The gene calls are TRBV19 and TRBJ1-1, with D hard to call. This CDR3 has 14 residues. With 1 base removed from V and 3 bases from J, the gap between germline ends came to 9 bases. Germline CDR1 LNHDA, CDR2 SQIVND (reference sequence). The CDR3 DNA reads as TGTGCCAGTAGTATAGGAGGACTAGACACTGAAGCTTTCTTT. This sequence encodes CASSIGGLDTEAFF.

CDR3 DNA: TGTGCCAGCAGCTTAAGGACTAGCGGTGCCTACAATGAGCAGTTCTTC. Translation gives CASSLRTSGAYNEQFF. This chain joins TRBV7-3 and TRBJ2-1; 10 positions match TRBD2. This CDR3 spans 16 amino acids. Unmatched junction bases numbered 2, after V lost 1 base and J lost 2 bases. Germline V gives CDR1 SGHTA, CDR2 FQGTGA.

The chain joins TRBV29-1 to TRBJ1-1; D gene ambiguous. Germline assignment: CDR1 SQVTM and CDR2 ANQGSEA. The V end lost 1 base, the J end lost 7 bases, and 16 bases lay between the germline ends. There are 14 residues in the CDR3. DNA for the CDR3: TGCAGCGTTGAAGCGCCGGGAGACTATGGTGAAGCTTTCTTT. As protein: CSVEAPGDYGEAFF.

The CDR3 bases are TGTGCCAGCAGTTACGTTTCTCCGCTATTCGGTGAGCAGTTCTTC. This codes for CASSYVSPLFGEQFF. The rearrangement joins TRBV6-5 to TRBJ2-1; D is unresolved. The CDR3 extends over 15 amino acids. The germline V gene has CDR1 MNHEY and CDR2 SVGAGI. V dropped 2 bases and J dropped 9 bases, with 17 bases sitting between them.

The V and J genes are TRBV10-3 and TRBJ2-1, with 7 bases matching TRBD1. The CDR3 consists of 16 residues. Trimming cost V 4 bases and J 4 bases; bases outside gene matches: 10. Germline V gene data show CDR1 as ENHRY and CDR2 as SYGVKD. This CDR3 is CAISVDRAPPYNEQFF. CDR3 nucleotides: TGTGCCATCAGTGTTGACAGGGCCCCGCCGTACAATGAGCAGTTCTTC.

The V gene is TRBV24-1, the J gene TRBJ1-4; 7 bases agree with TRBD1. The CDR3 contains 15 residues. Per germline, CDR1 KGHDR and CDR2 SFDVKD. Trimming took 5 bases from V and 6 from J; bases not matched to a gene: 8. CDR3: CATSASKGADEKLFF. CDR3 DNA: TGTGCCACCAGTGCCTCGAAGGGGGCAGATGAAAAACTGTTTTTT.

V is TRBV2 and J is TRBJ1-6; no clear D. The germline V gene has CDR1 SNHLY and CDR2 FYNNEI. The length of the CDR3 is 13 residues. V lost 2 bases to trimming and J lost 9 bases, with 8 bases between them. The CDR3 nucleotides are TGTGCCAGCAGTGAACCCCCCCGTTCACCCCTCCACTTT. This encodes CASSEPPRSPLHF.

The genes are TRBV19 and TRBJ1-6; 10 bases fit TRBD1. The CDR3 is 15 residues long. The germline CDR1 and CDR2 sequences are LNHDA and SQIVND (reference sequence). V was clipped by 7 bases and J by 7 bases; unmatched bases: 7. CDR3 nucleotide sequence: TGTGCCAGTACCCCGGGACAGGGGCGCAATTCACCCCTCCACTTT. It codes for CASTPGQGRNSPLHF.

The chain carries TRBV27 and TRBJ2-7; 8 nucleotides agree with TRBD1. After removal of 5 bases from V and 4 bases from J, the junction contained 7 bases not matched to a gene. The V gene's germline CDR1 is MNHEY and CDR2 SMNVEV (reference sequence). The CDR3 runs to 14 residues. CDR3 nucleotide sequence: TGTGCCAGCAGTACCTGGGACAGGCTTTACGAGCAGTACTTC. It codes for CASSTWDRLYEQYF.

V is TRBV7-8 and J is TRBJ2-7, with D possibly matching TRBD1 (6 bases). CDR3 length equals 14 residues. Germline V gene data show CDR1 as SGHVS and CDR2 as FQNEAQ. Trimming shortened V by 2 bases and J by 7 bases, and 15 bases separated the two germline ends. The CDR3 coding sequence is TGTGCCAGCAGCTTATGGGCAGGGGCTCGAGAGCAGTACTTC. Protein product: CASSLWAGAREQYF. Combining the CDR3 with reference TRBV7-8 and TRBJ2-7 gives the whole variable domain GAGVSQSPRYKVAKRGQDVALRCDPISGHVSLFWYQQALGQGPEFLTYFQNEAQLDKSGLPSDRFFAERPEGSVSTLKIQRTQQEDSAVYLCASSLWAGAREQYFGPGTRLTVT.

This clone was counted a few times. This sequence joins TRBV12-5 and TRBJ2-2, with 7 nucleotides matching TRBD1. This CDR3 spans 16 amino acids. Germline CDR1 is LGHNT and CDR2 is FRNRAP. The ends lost 5 bases at V and 5 bases at J; junction bases unmatched: 11. CDR3: CASGPPSSQGTGELFF. CDR3 bases: TGTGCTAGTGGTCCTCCATCTTCACAGGGGACCGGGGAGCTGTTTTTT.

V and J are TRBV18 and TRBJ1-2; the D gene is possibly TRBD1 (5 bases). The CDR3 has 14 residues. V was trimmed by 0 bases and J by 4 bases, leaving 9 bases between them. Germline V CDR1 and CDR2: KGHSH, LQKENI. This CDR3 is CASSPPTDSYGYTF. CDR3 coding DNA: TGTGCCAGCTCACCACCGACAGATTCCTATGGCTACACCTTC.

The chain uses TRBV28 and TRBJ2-5; tentatively, D is TRBD1 (6 bases). The CDR3 has 13 residues. The germline gives CDR1 MDHEN, CDR2 SYDVKM. V dropped 10 bases and J dropped 4 bases, with 16 bases sitting between them. The CDR3 DNA sequence: TGTGCCACCAACTTTCAGGGGCGAGAGACCCAGTACTTC. It yields the protein CATNFQGRETQYF. The variable domain in full, with the rest retrieved from reference TRBV28 and TRBJ2-5, is DVKVTQSSRYLVKRTGEKVFLECVQDMDHENMFWYRQDPGLGLRLIYFSYDVKMKEKGDIPEGYSVSREKKERFSLILESASTNQTSMYLCATNFQGRETQYFGPGTRLLVL.

The rearrangement uses TRBV5-1 and TRBJ2-3, with 8 bases fitting TRBD1. The CDR3 sequence is 16 residues long. The V gene's germline CDR1 is SGHRS and CDR2 YFSETQ. V was clipped by 0 bases and J by 5 bases; unmatched bases: 8. The DNA for the CDR3 is TGCGCCAGCAGCTTGGTTAACACAGGGGGAATAGATACGCAGTATTTT. The encoded protein is CASSLVNTGGIDTQYF.

V usage is TRBV29-1 and J usage is TRBJ1-2; 8 nucleotides agree with TRBD1. With V trimmed by 7 bases and J by 7 bases, 11 bases remained unmatched. The germline gives CDR1 SQVTM, CDR2 ANQGSEA. This CDR3 has 13 residues. CDR3 bases: TGCAGCGCATGGGACAGGAGGGGCCCTGGCTACACCTTC. This gives the protein CSAWDRRGPGYTF.

This clone came up a few times. V and J are TRBV11-3 and TRBJ2-3, with D perhaps TRBD1 (5 bases). There are 11 residues in the CDR3. The ends were cut back, 5 bases at V and 10 bases at J, with 10 bases in the middle. CDR1 and CDR2 (germline): SGHNT, YENEEA. CDR3 nucleotide sequence: TGTGCCAGCAGCCAGGAAGGGGCGCAGTATTTT. This encodes CASSQEGAQYF.

The chain recombines TRBV19 with TRBJ1-1; D may be TRBD1 (5 bases). Looked up from germline, CDR1 is LNHDA and CDR2 is SQIVND (reference sequence). Between the trimmed V and J ends, which lost 5 bases and 3 bases, there was a span of 7 bases. The CDR3 loop spans 12 amino acids. CDR3 loop: CASSWGDTEAFF. CDR3 in DNA: TGTGCCAGTAGTTGGGGGGACACTGAAGCTTTCTTT.

There are a few counts of this clone. The chain's CDR3 is CASSSGGTDTQYF. CDR3 coding DNA: TGTGCCAGTAGTAGCGGGGGCACAGATACGCAGTATTTT. The chain joins TRBV19 to TRBJ2-3; D is possibly TRBD2 (6 bases). V was trimmed by 4 bases and J by 1 base, leaving 6 bases between them. The CDR3 covers 13 residues. From germline, CDR1 is LNHDA and CDR2 SQIVND (reference sequence).

The chain is built from TRBV5-4 and TRBJ2-1, with 8 nucleotides matching TRBD1. Germline CDR1 is SGHNT and CDR2 is YYREEE (reference sequence). This CDR3 has 16 residues. Germline trimming cut 3 bases from V and 9 bases from J; bases unmatched to any gene: 14. In DNA, the CDR3 is TGTGCCAGCAGCTCAACTACAGGGGGAGGCTACGGTGAGCAGTTCTTC. This sequence encodes CASSSTTGGGYGEQFF.

The chain employs TRBV23-1 and TRBJ2-7, with 9 bases identical to TRBD1. TRBV23-1 is filed as an ORF, its function uncertain. J gave up 0 bases and V 3 bases, and 6 bases lay outside the gene matches. This CDR3 has 16 amino acids. The CDR3 DNA follows: TGCGCCAGCAGTCACTACAGGGGGCTAAGCTCCTACGAGCAGTACGTC. It yields the protein CASSHYRGLSSYEQYV.